These 12 T cell receptor beta chains were sequenced from one sample in a study of blood T cells in healthy people across ages. Then a second PCR, running about 7 to 11 cycles, was carried out with a sample-barcoded 5' primer and a J-beta primer mix. TCRdb re-derived calls from the 5' RACE reads in MiXCR, one entry per CDR3 protein. The sample lists just under 900,000 distinct CDR3 sequences; 29% were seen once. The sample was blood. The receptor source for this set is a woman older than 75 in good health.

Worth noting for this clonotype: At one end the junction does not follow the germline gene, possibly because of a read error. The J gene is TRBJ2-5, the V gene TRBV3-1; D perhaps matches TRBD2 (5 bases). Germline CDR1 LGHDT, CDR2 YNNKEL (reference sequence). CDR3 size: 15 residues. The CDR3 bases are TGTGCCGGCAGCCAAGAGACGGGGAGACAAGAGACCCAGTACTTC. This gives the protein CAGSQETGRQETQYF.

The count of this clonotype is one. This may come from a read error, since a much larger clone is one base off. The chain employs TRBV14 and TRBJ2-1, with 15 bases aligning to TRBD2. The CDR3 has 19 residues. Germline CDR1 SGHDN, CDR2 FVKESK. The CDR3 DNA follows: TGTGTCAGCAGCCAAGTGGGACTAGCGGGGGGCGACTCCTACAATGAGCAGTTCTTC. It translates to CVSSQVGLAGGDSYNEQFF. The complete variable domain, with remaining parts taken from reference TRBV14 and TRBJ2-1, reads EAGVTQFPSHSVIEKGQTVTLRCDPISGHDNLYWYRRVMGKEIKFLLHFVKESKQDESGMPNNRFLAERTGGTYSTLKVQPAELEDSGVYFCVSSQVGLAGGDSYNEQFFGPGTRLTVL.

There are many counts of this clonotype. The chain employs TRBV12-3 or TRBV12-4 and TRBJ2-5; maybe TRBD2 (5 bases). There are 14 residues in the CDR3. V was pared by 3 bases and J by 7 bases, with 15 bases between. The CDR3 reads CASSFSRRSGTQYF. For the CDR3, the DNA is TGTGCCAGCAGTTTCTCTCGGAGGAGTGGGACCCAGTACTTC.

Points on this clonotype: Sequence at one end of the junction differs from germline and may be a read error. The CDR3 DNA sequence: TGTACCAGCAGCCGCCTGCCGGACACTGAAGCTTTCTTT. It encodes CTSSRLPDTEAFF. The rearrangement links TRBV5-4 to TRBJ1-1; no clear D. This CDR3 contains 13 residues. Germline V gives CDR1 SGHNT, CDR2 YYREEE (reference sequence). Based on the CDR3 plus reference TRBV5-4 and TRBJ1-1, the full variable domain is ETGVTQSPTHLIKTRGQQVTLRCSSQSGHNTVSWYQQALGQGPQFIFQYYREEENGRGNFPPRFSGLQFPNYSSELNVNALELDDSALYLCTSSRLPDTEAFFGQGTRLTVV.

This clonotype has at least ten counts. V is TRBV25-1 and J is TRBJ1-5; D ambiguous. Germline CDR1 MGHDK, CDR2 SYGVNS. CDR3 length: 13 residues. V was cut by 6 bases and J by 3 bases, with 9 bases left in between. CDR3 sequence reads: CASSDRSNQPQHF. In DNA, the CDR3 is TGTGCCAGCAGCGACCGCTCCAATCAGCCCCAGCATTTT.

Ten or more counts support this clonotype. This chain links TRBV10-3 with TRBJ2-7; D gene ambiguous. Per the germline V gene, CDR1 is ENHRY and CDR2 is SYGVKD. There are 12 residues in the CDR3. Deletions cut 4 bases from V and 4 bases from J, with 8 bases between. The CDR3 sequence: CAISVEGYEQYF. CDR3 in DNA: TGTGCCATCAGTGTGGAAGGATACGAGCAGTACTTC.

This clonotype was recorded many times. The J gene is TRBJ2-3, the V gene TRBV12-3 or TRBV12-4, with D tentatively TRBD2 (6 bases). Trimming left V 3 bases short and J 1 base short, with 8 bases between. The CDR3 spans 14 residues. The CDR3 sequence is CASSLGGRTDTQYF. The DNA for the CDR3 is TGTGCCAGCAGTTTGGGGGGTCGCACAGATACGCAGTATTTT.

J is TRBJ2-1 and V is TRBV20-1; 12 bases are shared with TRBD2. In germline, CDR1 is DFQATT, CDR2 SNEGSKA (reference sequence). The CDR3 contains 15 residues. V was clipped by 4 bases and J by 9 bases; unmatched bases: 10. CDR3 sequence (DNA): TGCAGTGCTATCAAACCTAGCGGGAGGGCCATTGAGCAGTTCTTC. It encodes CSAIKPSGRAIEQFF.

The table lists this clonotype with many counts. The chain links TRBV5-1 to TRBJ2-6, with D uncertain. The CDR3 runs 16 residues. CDR1 is SGHRS and CDR2 is YFSETQ in the germline V gene. V was cut by 5 bases and J by 0 bases, with 12 bases left in between. CDR3 DNA: TGCGCCAGCAGTCCCCTCCCCAACTCTGGGGCCAACGTCCTGACTTTC. Amino acids: CASSPLPNSGANVLTF.

This clonotype came up many times. The chain combines TRBV12-3 or TRBV12-4 with TRBJ1-6; the D is unclear. The CDR3 has 14 amino acids. V lost 4 bases, J lost 1 base, and 5 bases lay in between. CDR3 DNA sequence: TGTGCCAGCAGTTGGGGTTCCTATAATTCACCCCTCCACTTT. Translated: CASSWGSYNSPLHF.

This clonotype occurred a few times. This chain connects TRBV9 to TRBJ2-6; TRBD1 might be the D (5 bases). V was trimmed by 0 bases and J by 18 bases, leaving 19 bases between them. This CDR3 is 14 amino acids long. The germline gives CDR1 SGDLS, CDR2 YYNGEE. The CDR3 sequence: CASSVDDSNRIRTF. The CDR3 nucleotides are TGTGCCAGCAGCGTAGACGACAGCAATAGGATCCGGACTTTC.

At least ten counts were recorded for this clonotype. It may be a read error: a sequence one base away is much more abundant. The chain combines TRBV20-1 with TRBJ2-1; 11 bases are shared with TRBD2. The J call is uncertain, as TRBJ2-7 better fits the DNA end. The germline V gene has CDR1 DFQATT and CDR2 SNEGSKA (reference sequence). The CDR3 is made up of 13 amino acids. The DNA for the CDR3 is TGCAGTGGACTAGCGGGGATCTACAATGAGCAGTACTTC. Its protein product is CSGLAGIYNEQYF.